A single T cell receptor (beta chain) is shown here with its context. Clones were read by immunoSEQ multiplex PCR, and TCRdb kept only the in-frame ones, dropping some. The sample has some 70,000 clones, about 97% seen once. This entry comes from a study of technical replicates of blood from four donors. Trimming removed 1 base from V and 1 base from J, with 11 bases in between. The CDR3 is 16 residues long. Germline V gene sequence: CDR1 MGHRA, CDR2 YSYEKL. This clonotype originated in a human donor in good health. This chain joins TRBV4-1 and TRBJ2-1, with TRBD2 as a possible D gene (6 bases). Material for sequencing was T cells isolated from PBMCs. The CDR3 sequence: CASSQGLEGSYNEQFF. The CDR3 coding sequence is TGCGCCAGCAGCCAAGGGTTGGAGGGGTCCTACAATGAGCAGTTCTTC.